This entry features one T cell receptor (beta chain) sequence. The record originates from a study of blood T cell repertoires in COVID-19. Background on the study: The study drew acute and convalescent COVID-19 samples from the United States, Italy and Spain.

Trimming removed 1 base at V and 2 bases at J, with 9 bases between. CDR3 length: 15 residues. Germline CDR1 MGHRA, CDR2 YSYEKL. As processed by the authors: Reference gene primer amplification yielded estimated nucleated cell counts. This table comes from immunoSEQ multiplex PCR, and its TCRdb copy is limited to in-frame clones, with some not included. V and J calls and clone size are copied from that table; D and trimming were computed from the DNA. This sample carries fewer than 500,000 clones, roughly 89% of them seen once, and the ten largest clones take over 4%. Specimen: peripheral blood. The V call is TRBV4-1, the J call TRBJ2-1; no reliable D call. This TCR derives from a woman aged 25 to 39 with acute or convalescent COVID-19. This CDR3 is CASSQGVGPYNEQFF. The DNA for the CDR3 is TGCGCCAGCAGCCAAGGGGTGGGCCCCTACAATGAGCAGTTCTTC.